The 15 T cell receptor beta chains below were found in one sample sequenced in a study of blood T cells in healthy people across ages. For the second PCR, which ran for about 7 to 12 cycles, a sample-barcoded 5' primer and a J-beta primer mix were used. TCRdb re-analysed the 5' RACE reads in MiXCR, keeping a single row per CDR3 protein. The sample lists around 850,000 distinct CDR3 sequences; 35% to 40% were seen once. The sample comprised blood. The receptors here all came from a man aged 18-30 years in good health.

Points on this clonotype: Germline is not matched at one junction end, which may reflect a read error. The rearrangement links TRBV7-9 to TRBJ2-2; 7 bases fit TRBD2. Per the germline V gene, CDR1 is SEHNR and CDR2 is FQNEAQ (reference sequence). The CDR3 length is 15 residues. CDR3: CAGSWGGPNTGELFF. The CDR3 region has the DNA TGTGCCGGCAGCTGGGGGGGACCGAACACCGGGGAGCTGTTTTTT.

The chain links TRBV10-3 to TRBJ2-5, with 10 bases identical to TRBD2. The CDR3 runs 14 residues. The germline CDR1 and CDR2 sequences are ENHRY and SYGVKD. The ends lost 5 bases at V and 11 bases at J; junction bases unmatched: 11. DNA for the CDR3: TGTGCCATCAGTATAGCGGGGGGATACAATGAGCAGTACTTC. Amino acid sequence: CAISIAGGYNEQYF.

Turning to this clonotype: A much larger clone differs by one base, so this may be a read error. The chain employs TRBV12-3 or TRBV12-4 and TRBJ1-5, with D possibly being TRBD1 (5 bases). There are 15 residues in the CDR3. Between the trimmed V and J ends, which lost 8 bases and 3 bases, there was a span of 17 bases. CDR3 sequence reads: CASGYEVRDNQPQHF. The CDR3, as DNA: TGTGCCAGCGGGTACGAGGTCAGGGACAATCAGCCCCAGCATTTT.

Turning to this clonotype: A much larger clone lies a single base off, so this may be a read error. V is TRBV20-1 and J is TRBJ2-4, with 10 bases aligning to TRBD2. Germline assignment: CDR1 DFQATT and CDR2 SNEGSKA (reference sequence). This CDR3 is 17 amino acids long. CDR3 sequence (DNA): TGCAGTGCTAATTCCCTTCAAGAGCGGGGGGGAAAAAACATTCAGGACTTC. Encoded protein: CSANSLQERGGKNIQDF.

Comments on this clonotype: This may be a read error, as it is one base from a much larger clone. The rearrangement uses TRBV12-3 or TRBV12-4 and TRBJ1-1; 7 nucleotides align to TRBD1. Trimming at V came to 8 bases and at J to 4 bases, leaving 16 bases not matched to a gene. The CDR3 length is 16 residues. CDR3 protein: CASGPAGGRRITEAFF. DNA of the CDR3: TGTGCCAGCGGTCCCGCAGGGGGAAGAAGGATCACTGAAGCTTTCTTT.

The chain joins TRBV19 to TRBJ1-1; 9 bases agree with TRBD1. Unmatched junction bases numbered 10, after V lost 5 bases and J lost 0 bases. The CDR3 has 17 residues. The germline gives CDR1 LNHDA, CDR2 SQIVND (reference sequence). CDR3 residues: CASSAQGAGAMNTEAFF. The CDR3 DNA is TGTGCCAGTAGTGCACAGGGGGCAGGGGCTATGAACACTGAAGCTTTCTTT.

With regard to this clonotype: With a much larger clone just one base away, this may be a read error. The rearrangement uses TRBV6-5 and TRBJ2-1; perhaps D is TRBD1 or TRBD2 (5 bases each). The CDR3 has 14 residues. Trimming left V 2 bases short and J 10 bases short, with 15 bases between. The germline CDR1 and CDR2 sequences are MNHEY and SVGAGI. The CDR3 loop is CASSYTGPTYEQFF. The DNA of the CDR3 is TGTGCCAGCAGTTACACGGGACCGACATACGAGCAGTTCTTC.

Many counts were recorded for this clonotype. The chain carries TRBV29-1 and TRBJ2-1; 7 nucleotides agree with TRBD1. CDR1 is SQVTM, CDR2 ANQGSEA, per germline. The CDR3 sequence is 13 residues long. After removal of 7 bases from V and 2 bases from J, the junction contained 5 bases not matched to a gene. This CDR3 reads CSGGTATYNEQFF. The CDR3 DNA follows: TGCAGCGGTGGGACAGCTACCTACAATGAGCAGTTCTTC.

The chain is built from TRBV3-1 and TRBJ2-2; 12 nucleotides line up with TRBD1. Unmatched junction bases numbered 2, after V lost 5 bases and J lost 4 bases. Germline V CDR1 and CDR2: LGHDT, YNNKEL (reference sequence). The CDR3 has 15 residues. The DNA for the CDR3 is TGTGCCAGCAGCGGGACAGGGGGCTTCACCGGGGAGCTGTTTTTT. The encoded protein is CASSGTGGFTGELFF.

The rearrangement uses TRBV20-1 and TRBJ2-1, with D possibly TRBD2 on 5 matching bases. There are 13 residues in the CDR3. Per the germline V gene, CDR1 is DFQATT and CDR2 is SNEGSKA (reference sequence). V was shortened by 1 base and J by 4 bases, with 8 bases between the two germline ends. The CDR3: CSARASRYNEQFF. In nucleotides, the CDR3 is TGCAGTGCTAGAGCTAGCAGATACAATGAGCAGTTCTTC.

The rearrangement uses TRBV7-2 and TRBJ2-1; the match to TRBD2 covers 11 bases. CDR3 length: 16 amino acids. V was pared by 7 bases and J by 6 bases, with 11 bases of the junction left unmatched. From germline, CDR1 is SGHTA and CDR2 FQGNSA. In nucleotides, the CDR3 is TGTGCCAGCACCGTAGCGGGAGGGAGGGGAATCAATGAGCAGTTCTTC. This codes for CASTVAGGRGINEQFF.

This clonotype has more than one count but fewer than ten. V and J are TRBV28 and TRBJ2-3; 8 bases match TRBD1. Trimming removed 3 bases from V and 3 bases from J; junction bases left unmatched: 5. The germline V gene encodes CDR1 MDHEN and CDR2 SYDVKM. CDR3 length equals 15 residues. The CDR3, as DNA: TGTGCCAGCAGTTTGCAGGGGGCTTGGACAGATACGCAGTATTTT. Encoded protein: CASSLQGAWTDTQYF.

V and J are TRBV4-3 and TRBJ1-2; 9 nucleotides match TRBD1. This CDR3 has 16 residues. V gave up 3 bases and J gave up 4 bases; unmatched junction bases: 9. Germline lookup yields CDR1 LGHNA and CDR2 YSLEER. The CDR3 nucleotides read TGCGCCAGCAGCCAGGGGACAGGGACTATCACCTATGGCTACACCTTC. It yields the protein CASSQGTGTITYGYTF.

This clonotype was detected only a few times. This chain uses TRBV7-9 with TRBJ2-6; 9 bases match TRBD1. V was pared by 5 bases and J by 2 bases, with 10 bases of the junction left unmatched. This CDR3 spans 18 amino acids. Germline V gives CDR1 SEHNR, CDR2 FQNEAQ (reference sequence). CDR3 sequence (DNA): TGTGCCAGCAGCCCCGGGACAGGGAAGAGGACTGGGGCCAACGTCCTGACTTTC. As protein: CASSPGTGKRTGANVLTF.

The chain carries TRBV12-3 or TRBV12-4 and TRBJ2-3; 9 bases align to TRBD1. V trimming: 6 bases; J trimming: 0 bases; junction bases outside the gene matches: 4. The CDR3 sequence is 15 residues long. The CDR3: CASRLTGGSTDTQYF. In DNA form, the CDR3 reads TGTGCCAGCAGGTTGACAGGGGGAAGCACAGATACGCAGTATTTT.